Reported below is one TCR beta chain. What it binds is not known. V was clipped by 0 bases and J by 0 bases; unmatched bases: 4. CDR3 length: 16 amino acids. Germline CDR1 SGHRS, CDR2 YFSETQ. The whole isolated RNA underwent reverse transcription, so sequencing captured expressed TCRB transcripts. Assay used: immunoSEQ multiplex PCR; TCRdb lists only in-frame clones, some missing. The data contain about 260,000 clones, 20% of them singletons. Sorted cells reached over 98% purity in every population. This sample is drawn from a study of beta chain features in type 1 diabetes. Study overall: Cell yields, age and gender were similar between patients and healthy donors. Overall study findings and caveats: Shortening that was moderate but significant affected the TCRB CDR3s of Type 1 diabetes patients in all four CD4+ subsets.

Material for sequencing was naive CD4+ T cells from blood. This sequence originates from a woman aged 40 to 50 with type 1 diabetes. The rearrangement links TRBV5-1 to TRBJ1-1; 8 bases fit TRBD1. The CDR3, as DNA: TGCGCCAGCAGCTTGGGGACAGGGTCTATGAACACTGAAGCTTTCTTT. Residues: CASSLGTGSMNTEAFF.